The rows below give T cell receptor beta chains drawn from one sample of a study of T cells after posttransplantation cyclophosphamide. Clones were sequenced by immunoSEQ multiplex PCR, and TCRdb holds only the in-frame ones, with some missing. The table has some 13,000 clones, around 83% seen once. The sample consisted of memory CD4+ T cells sorted from PBMCs. The receptors originated from a man between 45 and 60 years old in good health, CMV-negative, and a related stem cell transplant donor. CDR3s include the opening cysteine and the closing phenylalanine or tryptophan. Each record gives: V gene, J gene, CDR3 protein.

v_gene: TRBV2; j_gene: TRBJ1-1; CDR3aa: CASSERQVTEAFF
v_gene: TRBV19; j_gene: TRBJ1-5; CDR3aa: CASTHSRDRALEPQHF
v_gene: TRBV7-8; j_gene: TRBJ1-2; CDR3aa: CASSPRFGDYGYTF
v_gene: TRBV7-9; j_gene: TRBJ2-7; CDR3aa: CASSLIGGQYF
v_gene: TRBV2; j_gene: TRBJ2-1; CDR3aa: CASSVGDSTFF
v_gene: TRBV19; j_gene: TRBJ2-4; CDR3aa: CASSMGLAGGIAKNIQYF
v_gene: TRBV30; j_gene: TRBJ2-7; CDR3aa: CAWSDGYEQYF
v_gene: TRBV7-2; j_gene: TRBJ1-1; CDR3aa: CASTNEGASRRTEAFF
v_gene: TRBV7-6; j_gene: TRBJ2-1; CDR3aa: CASSLGLRGRSYNEQFF
v_gene: TRBV15; j_gene: TRBJ2-4; CDR3aa: CATSLSVGLAGGRGAKNIQYF
v_gene: TRBV5-4; j_gene: TRBJ2-5; CDR3aa: CASSLDRGQETQYF
v_gene: TRBV11-2; j_gene: TRBJ2-6; CDR3aa: CASGGLAGPGANVLTF
v_gene: TRBV5-6; j_gene: TRBJ1-1; CDR3aa: CASPLSLAAGCHMNTEAFF
v_gene: TRBV6-1; j_gene: TRBJ2-7; CDR3aa: CASREVGYEQYF
v_gene: TRBV5-1; j_gene: TRBJ1-1; CDR3aa: CASSLMGLTEAFF
v_gene: TRBV6-1; j_gene: TRBJ2-5; CDR3aa: CAGSEYHRTGKVGETQYF
v_gene: TRBV7-3; j_gene: TRBJ2-3; CDR3aa: CASSLILTDTQYF
v_gene: TRBV30; j_gene: TRBJ2-7; CDR3aa: CAWTRGLSYEQYF
v_gene: TRBV7-6; j_gene: TRBJ2-3; CDR3aa: CASSQRLAGGGDTQYF
v_gene: TRBV5-1; j_gene: TRBJ1-1; CDR3aa: CASSLDGQGARMNTEAFF
v_gene: TRBV6-4; j_gene: TRBJ1-2; CDR3aa: CASRPTGTNYGYTF
v_gene: TRBV6-5; j_gene: TRBJ1-2; CDR3aa: CASSMTAGFEGYTF
v_gene: TRBV2; j_gene: TRBJ1-5; CDR3aa: CASTRQASNQPQHF
v_gene: TRBV7-9; j_gene: TRBJ1-4; CDR3aa: CASSADRVEKLFF
v_gene: TRBV9; j_gene: TRBJ2-5; CDR3aa: CASSASISSGAGETQYF
v_gene: TRBV5-4; j_gene: TRBJ1-2; CDR3aa: CASSPLQSTGVGYTF
v_gene: TRBV2; j_gene: TRBJ2-7; CDR3aa: CASSEVLAGGRSREQYF
v_gene: TRBV7-2; j_gene: TRBJ2-3; CDR3aa: CASDSQGLAGDTQYF
v_gene: TRBV7-3; j_gene: TRBJ2-1; CDR3aa: CASSLSAGEQFF
v_gene: TRBV5-4; j_gene: TRBJ1-2; CDR3aa: CASSSAIQGPYGYTF
v_gene: TRBV11-3; j_gene: TRBJ2-7; CDR3aa: CASSFRDSTEQYF
v_gene: TRBV7-9; j_gene: TRBJ2-7; CDR3aa: CASRDRASVEQYF
v_gene: TRBV5-1; j_gene: TRBJ2-3; CDR3aa: CASSLVSGLATTDTQYF
v_gene: TRBV5-1; j_gene: TRBJ1-3; CDR3aa: CASSLGQSSGNTIYF
v_gene: TRBV7-2; j_gene: TRBJ2-7; CDR3aa: CASSPRQGSYEQYF
v_gene: TRBV9; j_gene: TRBJ2-3; CDR3aa: CASSPGLAGVGDTQYF
v_gene: TRBV7-2; j_gene: TRBJ2-2; CDR3aa: CASSLARGLNTGELFF
v_gene: TRBV21-1; j_gene: TRBJ1-1; CDR3aa: CASRNGGPYRGRTEAFF
v_gene: TRBV10-1; j_gene: TRBJ1-1; CDR3aa: CASARTNTEAFF
v_gene: TRBV7-9; j_gene: TRBJ1-5; CDR3aa: CASSSTTTQQPQHF
v_gene: TRBV19; j_gene: TRBJ1-2; CDR3aa: CATVLQTGGSVYGYTF
v_gene: TRBV4-3; j_gene: TRBJ1-1; CDR3aa: CASSQEMWAVNTEAFF
v_gene: TRBV5-6; j_gene: TRBJ2-7; CDR3aa: CASSDKGPGSYEQYF
v_gene: TRBV5-1; j_gene: TRBJ2-5; CDR3aa: CASSFGLAMETQYF
v_gene: TRBV6-1; j_gene: TRBJ1-1; CDR3aa: CASSVEAGNTEAFF
v_gene: TRBV5-6; j_gene: TRBJ2-5; CDR3aa: CASSFLGTQYF